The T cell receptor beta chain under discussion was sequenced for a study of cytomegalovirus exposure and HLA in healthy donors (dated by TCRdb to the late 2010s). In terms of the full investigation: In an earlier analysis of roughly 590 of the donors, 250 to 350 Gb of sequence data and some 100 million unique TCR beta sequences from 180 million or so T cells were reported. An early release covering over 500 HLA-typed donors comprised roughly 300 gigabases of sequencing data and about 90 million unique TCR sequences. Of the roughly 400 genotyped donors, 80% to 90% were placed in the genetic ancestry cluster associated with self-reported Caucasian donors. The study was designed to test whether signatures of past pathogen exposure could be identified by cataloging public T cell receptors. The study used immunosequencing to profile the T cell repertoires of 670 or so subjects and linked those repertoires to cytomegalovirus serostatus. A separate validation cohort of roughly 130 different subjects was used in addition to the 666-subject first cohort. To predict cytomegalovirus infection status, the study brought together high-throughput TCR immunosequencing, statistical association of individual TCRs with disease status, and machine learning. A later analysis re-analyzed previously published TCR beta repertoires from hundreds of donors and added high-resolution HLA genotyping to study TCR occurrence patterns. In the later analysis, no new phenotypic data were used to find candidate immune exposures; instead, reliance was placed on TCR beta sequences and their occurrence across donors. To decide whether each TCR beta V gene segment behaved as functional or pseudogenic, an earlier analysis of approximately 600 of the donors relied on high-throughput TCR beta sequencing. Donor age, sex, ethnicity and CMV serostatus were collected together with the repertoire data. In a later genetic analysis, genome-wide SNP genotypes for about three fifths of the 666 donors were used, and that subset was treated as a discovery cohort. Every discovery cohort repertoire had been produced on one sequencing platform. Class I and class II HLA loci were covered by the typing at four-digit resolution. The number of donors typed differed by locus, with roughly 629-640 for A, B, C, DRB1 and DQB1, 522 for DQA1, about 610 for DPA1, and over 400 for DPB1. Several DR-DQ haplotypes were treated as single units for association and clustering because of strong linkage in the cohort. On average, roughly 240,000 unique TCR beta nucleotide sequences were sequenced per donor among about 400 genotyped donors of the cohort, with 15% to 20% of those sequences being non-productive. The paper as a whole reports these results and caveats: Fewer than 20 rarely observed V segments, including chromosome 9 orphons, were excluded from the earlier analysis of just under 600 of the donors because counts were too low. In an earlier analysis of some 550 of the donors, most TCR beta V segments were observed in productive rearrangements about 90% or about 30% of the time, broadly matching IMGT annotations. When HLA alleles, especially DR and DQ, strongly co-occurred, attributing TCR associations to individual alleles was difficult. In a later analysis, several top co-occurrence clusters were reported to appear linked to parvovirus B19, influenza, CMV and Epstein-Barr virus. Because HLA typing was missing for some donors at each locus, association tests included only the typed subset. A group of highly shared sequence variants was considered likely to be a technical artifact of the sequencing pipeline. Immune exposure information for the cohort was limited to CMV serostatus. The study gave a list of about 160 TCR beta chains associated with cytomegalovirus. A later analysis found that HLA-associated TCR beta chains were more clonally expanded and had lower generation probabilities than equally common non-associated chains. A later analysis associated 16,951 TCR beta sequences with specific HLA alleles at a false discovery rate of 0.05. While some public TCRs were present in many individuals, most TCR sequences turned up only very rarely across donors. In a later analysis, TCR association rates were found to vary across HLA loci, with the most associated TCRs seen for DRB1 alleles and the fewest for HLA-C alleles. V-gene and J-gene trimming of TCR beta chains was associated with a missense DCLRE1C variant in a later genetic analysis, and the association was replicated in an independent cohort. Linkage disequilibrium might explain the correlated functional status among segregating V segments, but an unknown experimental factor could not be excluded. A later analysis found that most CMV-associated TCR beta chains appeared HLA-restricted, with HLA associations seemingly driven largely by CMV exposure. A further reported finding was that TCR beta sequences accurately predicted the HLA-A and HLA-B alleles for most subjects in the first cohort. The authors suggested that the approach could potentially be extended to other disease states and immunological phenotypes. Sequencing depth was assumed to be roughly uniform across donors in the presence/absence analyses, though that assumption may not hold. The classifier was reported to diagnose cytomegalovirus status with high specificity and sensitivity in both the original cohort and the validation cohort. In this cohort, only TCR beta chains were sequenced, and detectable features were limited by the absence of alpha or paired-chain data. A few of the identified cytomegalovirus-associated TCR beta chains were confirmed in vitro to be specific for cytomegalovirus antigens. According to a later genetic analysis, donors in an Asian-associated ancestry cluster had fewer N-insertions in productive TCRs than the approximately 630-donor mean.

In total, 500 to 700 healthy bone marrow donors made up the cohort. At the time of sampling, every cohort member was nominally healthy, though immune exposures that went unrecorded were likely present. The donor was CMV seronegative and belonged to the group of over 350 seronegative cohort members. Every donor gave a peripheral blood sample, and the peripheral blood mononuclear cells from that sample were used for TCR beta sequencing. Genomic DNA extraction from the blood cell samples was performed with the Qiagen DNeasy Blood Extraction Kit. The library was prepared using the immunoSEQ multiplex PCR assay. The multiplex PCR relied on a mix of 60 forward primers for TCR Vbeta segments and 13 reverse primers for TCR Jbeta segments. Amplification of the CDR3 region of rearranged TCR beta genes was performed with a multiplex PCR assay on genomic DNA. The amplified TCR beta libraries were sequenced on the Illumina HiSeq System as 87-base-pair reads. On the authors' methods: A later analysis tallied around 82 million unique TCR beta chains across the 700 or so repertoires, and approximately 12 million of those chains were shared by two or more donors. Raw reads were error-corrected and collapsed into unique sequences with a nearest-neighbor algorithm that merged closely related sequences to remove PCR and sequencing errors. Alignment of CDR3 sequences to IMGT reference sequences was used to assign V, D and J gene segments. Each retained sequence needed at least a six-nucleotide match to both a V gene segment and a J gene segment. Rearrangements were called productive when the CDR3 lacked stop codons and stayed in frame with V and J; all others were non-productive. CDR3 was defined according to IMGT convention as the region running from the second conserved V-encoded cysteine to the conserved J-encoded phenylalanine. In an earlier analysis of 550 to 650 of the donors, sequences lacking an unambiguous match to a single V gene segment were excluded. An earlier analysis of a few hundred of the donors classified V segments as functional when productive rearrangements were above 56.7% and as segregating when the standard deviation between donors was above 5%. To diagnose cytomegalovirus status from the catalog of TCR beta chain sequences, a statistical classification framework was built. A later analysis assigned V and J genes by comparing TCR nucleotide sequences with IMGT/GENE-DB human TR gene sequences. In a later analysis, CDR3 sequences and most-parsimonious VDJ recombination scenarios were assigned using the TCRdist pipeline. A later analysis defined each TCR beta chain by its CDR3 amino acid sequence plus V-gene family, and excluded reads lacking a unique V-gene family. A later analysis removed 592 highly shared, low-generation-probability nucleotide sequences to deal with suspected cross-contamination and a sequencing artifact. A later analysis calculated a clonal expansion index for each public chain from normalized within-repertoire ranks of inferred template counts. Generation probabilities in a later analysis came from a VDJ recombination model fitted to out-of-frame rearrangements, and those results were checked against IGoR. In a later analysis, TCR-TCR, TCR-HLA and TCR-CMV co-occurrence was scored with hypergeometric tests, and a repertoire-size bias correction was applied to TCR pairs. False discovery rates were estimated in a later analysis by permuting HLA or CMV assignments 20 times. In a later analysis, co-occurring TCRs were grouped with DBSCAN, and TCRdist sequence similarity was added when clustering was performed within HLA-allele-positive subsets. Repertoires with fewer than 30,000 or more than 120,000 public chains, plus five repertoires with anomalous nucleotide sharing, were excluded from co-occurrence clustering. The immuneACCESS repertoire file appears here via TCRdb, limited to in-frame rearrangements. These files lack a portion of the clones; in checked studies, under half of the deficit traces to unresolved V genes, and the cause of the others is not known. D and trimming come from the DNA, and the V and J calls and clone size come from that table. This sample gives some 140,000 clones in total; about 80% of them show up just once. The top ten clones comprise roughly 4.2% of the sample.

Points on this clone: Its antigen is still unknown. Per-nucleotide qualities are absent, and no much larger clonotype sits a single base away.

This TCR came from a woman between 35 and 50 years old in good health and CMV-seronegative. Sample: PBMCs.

In nucleotide form, the sequence is TGTGCCAGCAGCTTAAGCAGGGGGAGCACAGATACGCAGTATTTT. This sequence encodes CASSLSRGSTDTQYF. The chain is made from TRBV7-9 and TRBJ2-3, and TRBD1 aligns with 7 junction nucleotides. CDR1 and CDR2 are drawn from the germline V gene (reference sequence): SEHNR, FQNEAQ. V ends up 2 bases short and J 0 bases short, with an unmatched junction base count of 2. Including cysteine and phenylalanine, the CDR3 has 15 amino acids. CDR3 DNA only is kept here, 45 bases in frame from base 1.